This record concerns one T cell receptor beta chain sequence. The deep-level immunoSEQ assay was used. Clones were sequenced by immunoSEQ multiplex PCR, and TCRdb holds only the in-frame ones, with some missing. The sample gives fewer than 3 million clones, approximately 90% of which show up once; 0.37% is in the top ten. This entry comes from a study of shared clonotypes between healthy human individuals. The sequence came from a man younger than 30 in good health. Some clones in this sample may be carry-over from other donors' samples. Sample: naive CD4+ T cells from PBMCs. Stated subset: CD45RA+ positively selected.

CDR3 DNA sequence: TGTGCCAGCAGTTATGGGACCTTGCGTGATACGCAGTATTTT. Its protein is CASSYGTLRDTQYF. The V gene is TRBV6-5, the J gene TRBJ2-3; D is tentatively TRBD1 or TRBD2 (5 bases each). Germline assignment: CDR1 MNHEY and CDR2 SVGAGI. The CDR3 is 14 residues long. Trimming took 3 bases from V and 6 from J, leaving 13 bases between them.